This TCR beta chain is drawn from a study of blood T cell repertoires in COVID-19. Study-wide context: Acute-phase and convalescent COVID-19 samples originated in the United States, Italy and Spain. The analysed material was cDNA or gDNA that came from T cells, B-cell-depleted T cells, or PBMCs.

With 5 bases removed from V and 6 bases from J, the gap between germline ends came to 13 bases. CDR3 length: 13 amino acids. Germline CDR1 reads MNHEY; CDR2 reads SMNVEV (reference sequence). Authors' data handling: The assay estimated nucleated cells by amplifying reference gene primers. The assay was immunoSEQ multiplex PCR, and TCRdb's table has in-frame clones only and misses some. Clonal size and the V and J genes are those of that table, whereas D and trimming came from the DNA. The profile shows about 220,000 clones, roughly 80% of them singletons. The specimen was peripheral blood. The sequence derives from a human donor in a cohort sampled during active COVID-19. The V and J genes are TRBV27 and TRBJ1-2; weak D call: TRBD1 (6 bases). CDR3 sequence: CASSPRGGDGYTF. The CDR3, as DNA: TGTGCCAGCAGTCCCAGGGGAGGGGATGGCTACACCTTC.